This TCR beta chain was retrieved from a study of a mutant IDH1 vaccine in newly diagnosed glioma (dated by TCRdb to the early 2020s). Concerning the study at large: In the chemotherapy-containing groups, vaccination started alongside temozolomide cycles, whereas in patients who had radiotherapy alone it started 4-6 weeks after radiotherapy. Of the roughly 31 treated patients, about 60% were male and approximately 38% were female, and the mean age was approximately 40 years. Prior to enrollment, patients had been given standard therapy consisting of radiotherapy alone, temozolomide alone, or radiochemotherapy with temozolomide, with the combination given to most patients. For exploratory analyses, about two dozen treated patients had longitudinal TCRB deep sequencing done wherever samples were available. The week-35 safety follow-up took place at visit V12, and the week-47 end of study took place at visit V13. Six visits were used for peripheral blood collection: V03 (baseline), V05, V07, V10, V12 and V13.

According to the germline V gene (reference sequence), CDR1 reads SEHNR and CDR2 reads FQNEAQ. Cut back by 5 bases and 14 bases, the V and J ends lie 24 bases apart. Its CDR3 holds 15 amino acids, cysteine through phenylalanine. Of the read, only the CDR3 DNA is kept; its 45 bases are in frame from base 1. This clone was seen more than once but under ten times. Its target antigen remains unknown. Per-base qualities were not stored, and no clone one base away is much larger. Summary of the overall study and its limitations: No apparent relationship was observed between pseudoprogression and alterations in the top peripheral T cell clonotypes detected by TCRB sequencing. According to the authors, sample limitations meant that analyses of patient blood samples could not be reproduced. Across multiple MHC alleles, vaccine-induced immune responses were seen in around 93% of patients. Availability determined which PBMC samples were chosen for TCRB deep sequencing.

The library relied on the immunoSEQ multiplex PCR assay. Following the manufacturer's protocol, the hsTCRB Kit was used to amplify rearranged TCR beta chain sequences. Sequencing of TCRB libraries was carried out on an Illumina MiSeq. The paper's data handling went like this. Demultiplexing, trimming and gene mapping were performed with the kit vendor's proprietary platform. The table was pulled from immuneACCESS by TCRdb, which kept in-frame rearrangements only. Such tables lose some clones; where checked, under half of the loss comes from unresolved V genes, and the rest has no known cause. That table is the source of V, J and clone size, and D and trimming were worked out from the DNA. This sample has tens of thousands of clones in its table, and 85% to 90% of those were observed once. The ten biggest clones cover 2% to 2.5% of the sample. What this sample's time point label stands for: week 35, safety follow-up. Each vaccine dose, consisting of 300 ug of a 20-mer mutant IDH1 peptide in Montanide, was administered subcutaneously with topical imiquimod. Eight vaccinations were administered to patients in weeks 1, 3, 5, 7, 11, 15, 19 and 23, corresponding to visits V03 through V10. The donors had newly diagnosed IDH1-mutant astrocytomas of WHO grade 3 or 4 that showed loss of nuclear ATRX. The samples were drawn from NOA16, a multicentre, single-arm, open-label phase I trial in Germany that tested a mutant IDH1 peptide vaccine in humans for the first time. Genomic DNA for TCRB sequencing was isolated from EDTA blood with the DNeasy Blood and Tissue Kit.

This chain joins TRBV7-9 to TRBJ2-2; a confident D gene designation cannot be given. This sequence originates from a man aged 25 to 40 with glioma. Sequencing was performed on PBMCs, taken from a glioma patient whose treatment included an IDH1 peptide vaccine. The CDR3 here reads CASSPPRASASPLFF. The bases read TGTGCCAGCAGCCCACCCCGGGCGAGCGCGTCCCCTCTGTTTTTT. With all but the CDR3 taken from the reference TRBV7-9 and TRBJ2-2 genes, the full variable domain is: DTGVSQNPRHKITKRGQNVTFRCDPISEHNRLYWYRQTLGQGPEFLTYFQNEAQLEKSRLLSDRFSAERPKGSFSTLEIQRTEQGDSAMYLCASSPPRASASPLFFGEGSRLTVL.